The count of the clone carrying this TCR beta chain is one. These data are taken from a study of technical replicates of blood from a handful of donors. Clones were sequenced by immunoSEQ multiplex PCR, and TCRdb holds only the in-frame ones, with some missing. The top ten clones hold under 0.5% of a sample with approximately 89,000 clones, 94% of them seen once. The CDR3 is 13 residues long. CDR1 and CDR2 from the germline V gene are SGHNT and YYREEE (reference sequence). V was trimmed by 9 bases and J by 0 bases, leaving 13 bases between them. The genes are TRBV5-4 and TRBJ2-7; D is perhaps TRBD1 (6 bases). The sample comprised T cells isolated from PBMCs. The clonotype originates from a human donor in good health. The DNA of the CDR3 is TGTGCCACATCCCGGGACAACTCCTACGAGCAGTACTTC. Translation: CATSRDNSYEQYF.